Presented here are 20 T cell receptor beta chains from one specimen sequenced in a study of cytomegalovirus exposure and HLA in healthy donors (dated 2017 in TCRdb). The library was generated by the immunoSEQ multiplex PCR assay. The multiplex PCR relied on a mix of 60 forward primers for TCR Vbeta segments and 13 reverse primers for TCR Jbeta segments. This immuneACCESS table, as held by TCRdb, lists in-frame sequences with V and J called but not all clones. Of the missing ones, under half trace to an unresolved V gene in checked studies; the others have no known cause. A total of some 150,000 clones appear in this sample, about 84% of them only once. The ten largest clones take up 2% to 3% of the sample. Sequencing used PBMCs. The receptors were sampled from a man aged 45-65 years in good health and CMV-seronegative.

The chain is built from TRBV28 and TRBJ2-5; 8 nucleotides agree with TRBD2. The CDR3 runs 15 residues. The germline gives CDR1 MDHEN, CDR2 SYDVKM. The junction had 4 bases not matched to a gene; V was cut back by 3 bases and J by 1 base. CDR3 nucleotide sequence: TGTGCCAGCAGTTTTATCGGGGGGGTCCAAGAGACCCAGTACTTC. Translated: CASSFIGGVQETQYF.

For the CDR3, the DNA is TGTGCCAGCAGCTTCGAGATGGGGCCAACTAATGAAAAACTGTTTTTT. It translates to CASSFEMGPTNEKLFF. The genes are TRBV5-4 and TRBJ1-4; D might be TRBD1 (5 bases). Trimming removed 2 bases from V and 0 bases from J, with 11 bases in between. This CDR3 is built from 16 residues. Germline CDR1 reads SGHNT; CDR2 reads YYREEE (reference sequence).

The CDR3 loop reads CASSLVDRVDPGANVLTF. For the CDR3, the DNA is TGTGCCAGCAGCTTAGTGGACAGGGTGGATCCTGGGGCCAACGTCCTGACTTTC. The chain is built from TRBV7-9 and TRBJ2-6, with 8 nucleotides matching TRBD1. Germline V gives CDR1 SEHNR, CDR2 FQNEAQ (reference sequence). The CDR3 covers 18 residues. The junction had 7 bases not matched to a gene; V was cut back by 1 base and J by 2 bases.

The genes are TRBV6-4 and TRBJ2-2, with D tentatively TRBD1 (6 bases). From germline, CDR1 is MRHNA and CDR2 SNTAGT. This CDR3 has 16 residues. The germline V and J ends were trimmed by 0 bases and 3 bases, with 11 bases remaining between them. Here the CDR3 reads CASSDSFQGHTGELFF. In nucleotides, the CDR3 is TGTGCCAGCAGTGACTCGTTCCAGGGGCACACCGGGGAGCTGTTTTTT.

This clone was seen once. This chain joins TRBV28 and TRBJ1-1, with D unresolved. Germline lookup yields CDR1 MDHEN and CDR2 SYDVKM. The germline V and J ends were trimmed by 2 bases and 4 bases, with 8 bases remaining between them. The CDR3 sequence is 13 residues long. The CDR3 protein is CASSLAGSTEAFF. The CDR3 bases are TGTGCCAGCAGTTTAGCGGGGTCCACTGAAGCTTTCTTT.

This chain joins TRBV27 and TRBJ1-6, with a weak D call TRBD1 (6 bases). This CDR3 comprises 15 residues. Trimming cost V 5 bases and J 9 bases, with 17 bases left between them. Looked up from germline, CDR1 is MNHEY and CDR2 is SMNVEV (reference sequence). CDR3 sequence (DNA): TGTGCCAGCAGTAACGACAGGTACAATTTTTCACCCCTCCACTTT. It specifies CASSNDRYNFSPLHF.

On this clone: The CDR3 does not close with the conserved phenylalanine or tryptophan, likely indicating a read error. CDR3 amino acids: CASSLSTVSSYEQYL. The CDR3, as DNA: TGTGCCAGCAGTCTTTCGACTGTATCCTCCTACGAGCAGTACCTC. The chain links TRBV27 to TRBJ2-7, with D unresolved. This CDR3 region has 15 residues. Trimming pared 5 bases from V and 0 bases from J, leaving 14 bases between. Germline CDR1 MNHEY, CDR2 SMNVEV (reference sequence).

The rearrangement uses TRBV9 and TRBJ2-2, with 12 bases fitting TRBD1. The CDR3 is 16 residues long. V shed 4 bases, J shed 2 bases, and the junction held 3 bases outside the gene matches. CDR1 and CDR2 (germline): SGDLS, YYNGEE. The CDR3 is CASSPGTGGNTGELFF. The DNA for the CDR3 is TGTGCCAGCAGCCCAGGGACAGGGGGCAACACCGGGGAGCTGTTTTTT. Full variable domain (remainder filled in from reference TRBV9 and TRBJ2-2): DSGVTQTPKHLITATGQRVTLRCSPRSGDLSVYWYQQSLDQGLQFLIQYYNGEERAKGNILERFSAQQFPDLHSELNLSSLELGDSALYFCASSPGTGGNTGELFFGEGSRLTVL.

The chain carries TRBV6-1 and TRBJ2-7, with D hard to call. The CDR3 runs to 14 residues. V lost 8 bases to trimming and J lost 0 bases, with 14 bases between them. Germline loops: CDR1 MNHNS, CDR2 SASEGT. The DNA of the CDR3 is TGTGCCAGCCTCACCGGGTCGAGCTCCTACGAGCAGTACTTC. This sequence encodes CASLTGSSSYEQYF.

V gene TRBV6-1 combines with J gene TRBJ1-5, with a tentative D call TRBD1 (5 bases). Trimming removed 0 bases at V and 4 bases at J, with 10 bases between. The CDR3 consists of 15 residues. Germline V CDR1 and CDR2: MNHNS, SASEGT. The CDR3 sequence is CASSEAGGVNQPQHF. CDR3 coding DNA: TGTGCCAGCAGTGAAGCCGGGGGGGTAAATCAGCCCCAGCATTTT.

The chain joins TRBV2 to TRBJ1-2; the match to TRBD1 covers 10 bases. CDR1 and CDR2 from the germline V gene are SNHLY and FYNNEI. The CDR3 runs 15 residues. With V trimmed by 6 bases and J by 5 bases, 9 bases remained unmatched. The CDR3 DNA reads TGTGCCAGCAGGCGACAGGGGGCAGACAGTTATGGCTACACCTTC. This codes for CASRRQGADSYGYTF.

V usage is TRBV28 and J usage is TRBJ2-1; 10 bases agree with TRBD1. V shed 10 bases, J shed 10 bases, and the junction held 10 bases outside the gene matches. This CDR3 has 13 amino acids. The V gene's germline CDR1 is MDHEN and CDR2 SYDVKM. The CDR3 is CATHDRGLREQFF. In DNA form, the CDR3 reads TGTGCCACCCATGACAGGGGGCTTCGGGAGCAGTTCTTC. The whole variable domain, filled in from reference TRBV28 and TRBJ2-1, reads DVKVTQSSRYLVKRTGEKVFLECVQDMDHENMFWYRQDPGLGLRLIYFSYDVKMKEKGDIPEGYSVSREKKERFSLILESASTNQTSMYLCATHDRGLREQFFGPGTRLTVL.

Written as DNA, the CDR3 is TGTGCCTGGACCCGGGCGACCAGGGACTATGGCTACACCTTC. Translated, it gives CAWTRATRDYGYTF. The chain joins TRBV30 to TRBJ1-2; possibly TRBD1 for D (5 bases). CDR1 is GTSNPN, CDR2 SVGIG, per germline (reference sequence). The CDR3 has 14 amino acids. Trimming removed 4 bases at V and 3 bases at J, with 15 bases between.

This clone was seen only once. The chain carries TRBV5-4 and TRBJ1-6; TRBD1 agrees at 7 bases. Germline-derived CDR1 and CDR2 are SGHNT and YYREEE (reference sequence). The CDR3 is 14 amino acids. After removal of 2 bases from V and 9 bases from J, the junction contained 5 bases not matched to a gene. CDR3 in DNA: TGTGCCAGCAGCTTAATGGACAGGCGTTCACCCCTCCACTTT. This translates into CASSLMDRRSPLHF. The variable domain in full, completed from reference TRBV5-4 and TRBJ1-6, reads ETGVTQSPTHLIKTRGQQVTLRCSSQSGHNTVSWYQQALGQGPQFIFQYYREEENGRGNFPPRFSGLQFPNYSSELNVNALELDDSALYLCASSLMDRRSPLHFGNGTRLTVT.

This chain links TRBV11-2 with TRBJ2-3; D is possibly TRBD2 (6 bases). The V gene lost 3 bases and the J gene lost 4 bases, with 14 bases spanning the gap. Germline-derived CDR1 and CDR2 are SGHAT and FQNNGV. The CDR3 consists of 15 residues. The CDR3 here is CASSFGGFKADTQYF. For the CDR3, the DNA is TGTGCCAGCAGCTTCGGGGGTTTCAAGGCAGATACGCAGTATTTT.

The chain employs TRBV11-3 and TRBJ2-2; no definite D call. Trimming cost V 2 bases and J 0 bases, with 4 bases left between them. The CDR3 has 14 residues. The V gene's germline CDR1 is SGHNT and CDR2 YENEEA. This CDR3 is CASSLTPNTGELFF. CDR3 in DNA: TGTGCCAGCAGCTTAACACCGAACACCGGGGAGCTGTTTTTT.

The chain recombines TRBV6-1 with TRBJ2-3, with TRBD2 identical over 7 bases. Germline V CDR1 and CDR2: MNHNS, SASEGT. The V gene end was trimmed by 3 bases and the J gene end by 2 bases; junction bases not matched to a gene: 8. The length of the CDR3 is 16 residues. The CDR3 sequence is CASSELGGSSTDTQYF. The CDR3 DNA reads as TGTGCCAGCAGTGAGTTGGGAGGGTCTTCCACAGATACGCAGTATTTT.

This rearrangement joins TRBV2 to TRBJ2-7; TRBD2 matches 9 bases. Germline CDR1 SNHLY, CDR2 FYNNEI. After removal of 6 bases from V and 1 base from J, the junction contained 10 bases not matched to a gene. The CDR3 spans 16 residues. CDR3 bases: TGTGCCAGCAGGGAGAGCGGGGGGTTTGGTTCCTACGAGCAGTACTTC. Amino acids: CASRESGGFGSYEQYF.

The chain combines TRBV6-1 with TRBJ2-6, with D possibly being TRBD1 (5 bases). V gave up 4 bases and J gave up 1 base, with 11 bases separating them. This CDR3 has 16 amino acids. Germline V lookup: CDR1 MNHNS, CDR2 SASEGT. Here the CDR3 reads CASSVSRVSGANVLTF. The CDR3 region has the DNA TGTGCCAGCAGTGTTTCCAGGGTATCTGGGGCCAACGTCCTGACTTTC.

CDR3 in amino acids: CASSVGAGGLTGELFF. In DNA, the CDR3 is TGTGCCAGCAGCGTAGGGGCGGGAGGGCTTACCGGGGAGCTGTTTTTT. The V and J genes are TRBV9 and TRBJ2-2, with 9 bases matching TRBD2. This CDR3 has 16 amino acids. Germline V gene sequence: CDR1 SGDLS, CDR2 YYNGEE. V lost 0 bases, J lost 5 bases, and 5 bases stayed unmatched.